Presented here are 5 T cell receptor beta chains from one specimen sequenced in a study of blood T cell repertoires in COVID-19. Generated by immunoSEQ multiplex PCR, the TCRdb table keeps only in-frame clones and is missing some. The repertoire consists of a few hundred thousand clones, with about 80% occurring once and the leading ten covering around 3.6%. The sequencing input was PBMCs or T cells enriched from blood (not recorded which). The receptors derive from a man aged 50 to 59 who had recovered from COVID-19.

The CDR3 loop reads CASSSGQSSYNSPLHF. The CDR3 DNA follows: TGTGCCAGCAGCTCCGGACAGAGCTCCTATAATTCACCCCTCCACTTT. The gene calls are TRBV9 and TRBJ1-6, with D tentatively TRBD1 (6 bases). The ends were cut back, 4 bases at V and 0 bases at J, with 11 bases in the middle. This CDR3 has 16 amino acids. Per germline, CDR1 SGDLS and CDR2 YYNGEE.

The chain links TRBV6-5 to TRBJ2-3, with 8 bases matching TRBD2. The CDR3 consists of 12 residues. The germline V gene has CDR1 MNHEY and CDR2 SVGAGI. Trimming cost V 8 bases and J 3 bases; bases outside gene matches: 1. The CDR3 coding sequence is TGTGCCAGCGGACTAGCAACAGATACGCAGTATTTT. This gives the protein CASGLATDTQYF.

The chain combines TRBV29-1 with TRBJ1-2; TRBD1 agrees at 9 bases. The J segment lost 2 bases and the V segment lost 3 bases, leaving 10 bases of the junction unmatched. The CDR3 is 16 residues long. The germline gives CDR1 SQVTM, CDR2 ANQGSEA. DNA for the CDR3: TGCAGCGTTGAGGCTGGACAGGGGAATCTGAACTATGGCTACACCTTC. It codes for CSVEAGQGNLNYGYTF.

The chain is built from TRBV4-2 and TRBJ2-5, with 9 bases matching TRBD1. The CDR3 is 15 amino acids. V lost 4 bases, J lost 5 bases, and 8 bases stayed unmatched. The V gene's germline CDR1 is LGHNA and CDR2 YNFKEQ. The chain's CDR3 is CASSLTGDRAETQYF. CDR3 coding DNA: TGTGCCAGCAGCCTCACGGGGGACAGGGCGGAGACCCAGTACTTC.

A remark on this clone: A read error may account for a junction end that differs from germline. V usage is TRBV7-7 and J usage is TRBJ2-3; TRBD2 aligns across 10 bases. Looked up from germline, CDR1 is SSHAT and CDR2 is FNYEAQ (reference sequence). This CDR3 is 15 amino acids long. This CDR3 reads CASSLLAGSTDTQYF. The CDR3 nucleotides read TGTGCTAGCAGCCTACTAGCGGGGAGCACAGATACGCAGTATTTT.